This T cell receptor beta chain appears in the sequencing data of a study of blood T cell repertoires in COVID-19. Study summary: Samples of COVID-19 (acute and convalescent) were obtained from the United States, Italy and Spain. Sources were T cells, B-cell-depleted T cells, or PBMCs; the material itself was cDNA or gDNA.

The CDR3 length is 16 residues. The V gene's germline CDR1 is SGHAT and CDR2 FQNNGV. V shed 0 bases, J shed 9 bases, and the junction held 5 bases outside the gene matches. Methods used by the authors: Estimation of nucleated cell counts was performed using reference gene primer amplification. Sequencing used immunoSEQ multiplex PCR; TCRdb keeps in-frame clones, though not all of them. The D gene and trimming were derived from the DNA, and the V and J assignments and clone size from that table. The table records around 140,000 clones, roughly 90% of them present only once. The sample comprised peripheral blood. The receptor's source is a man in his fifties with active or convalescent COVID-19. This chain joins TRBV11-2 and TRBJ2-1; 13 nucleotides align to TRBD2. In DNA, the CDR3 is TGTGCCAGCAGCTTAGAAGGGACTAGCGGGGTGGCTGAGCAGTTCTTC. Residues: CASSLEGTSGVAEQFF.